This T cell receptor (beta chain) derives from a study of blood T cells in healthy people across ages (dated by TCRdb to about 2015). Looking at the study overall: In model experiments, template switching captured roughly one uniquely barcoded TCR beta cDNA molecule for every two T cells. Age-related changes in TCR beta repertoire diversity were measured in the study by deep sequencing normalized with unique cDNA molecular identifiers. Four age groups were formed from the donors: young (average approximately 17 years), middle-aged (approximately 39), aged (62) and long-lived (roughly 81). To avoid experimental bias, donors of different ages were randomly spread across the sequencing lanes. For two donors (one aged 18 to 29 and one aged 80 or older), the study analyzed two additional independent replicas of 1 million unique cDNA reads from the same blood draw. On the study overall, not on this receptor specifically: A strong correlation was found between observed TCR beta diversity and the percentage of naive T cells measured by flow cytometry. As age increased, observed TCR beta diversity per million T cells dropped in a roughly linear way, and a significant reduction was already evident by age 40. Because the CMV infection status of the donors was unknown, age-related changes in expanded clonotypes may potentially have been confounded. Estimates of total diversity based on one million sequenced T cells were regarded as lower bounds and as underestimates. Compared with the aged group, the long-lived group had more naive CD4+ T cells, fewer expanded clones and increased TCR diversity, suggesting age selection. Conclusive comparison of naive and antigen-experienced compartments was prevented by the profiling of bulk unsorted PBMCs.

The library relied on 5' RACE. TCRdb shows the sequencer as Illumina HiSeq 2500. A second PCR of roughly 7 to 11 cycles was performed with a sample-barcoded 5' primer and a J-beta primer mix. A unique molecular identifier was introduced onto each TCR beta cDNA molecule by a template-switch 5' adaptor carrying 12 random nucleotides. Each sample yielded at least 3 million CDR3-containing paired-end reads. The Mint cDNA synthesis kit, primed by a TRBC-specific oligonucleotide, was used to synthesize first-strand cDNA from all RNA. After uracil-DNA glycosylase treatment, a first 18-cycle PCR used universal primers M1SS and BC2_uni_R on all cDNA. In the paper's pipeline: Normalization of each sample was performed by random selection of 1 million high-quality reads, each carrying a distinct molecular identifier. Reads sharing molecular identifiers were discarded rather than binned into consensus sequences. CDR3 identification, clonotype clustering and error correction used MiTCR with a Q25 quality threshold and the strictest error-elimination algorithm. A nonparametric unseen species model using Euler transformation provided a lower-bound estimate of total TCR beta diversity. Clones were called with MiXCR by TCRdb after fastp trimmed the public reads at Q25, and only in-frame beta chains were retained. Rows are unified per CDR3 protein, each entry keeping the most common DNA and genes. What appears here as the V and J calls and clone size reflects TCRdb's work, not the paper's. This sample is represented by some 730,000 distinct CDR3 sequences; about a fifth of them were singletons. The ten biggest clones cover roughly 22% of the sample.

The approximately 41 donors, aged about 6 to 100 years, were systemically healthy Caucasian individuals from Russia. Each donor gave ten milliliters of peripheral blood, drawn into EDTA-treated Vacutainer tubes. PBMCs were isolated by Ficoll-Paque density-gradient centrifugation, with at least 6 million obtained per sample. Total RNA was extracted from PBMCs with Trizol reagent, with at least 5.5 micrograms obtained per sample. For every donor, flow cytometry on a PBMC aliquot measured the percentage of naive CD45RAhigh/CD27high T cells. This clonotype was seen more than once but under ten times. Its cognate antigen has yet to be identified. Within one base of it there is no much larger clone, and no base qualities were kept. Germline trimming: 2 bases from V, 10 bases from J; junction bases outside gene matches: 6. CDR1 is given as MDHEN and CDR2 as SYDVKM, both from the germline V gene. The CDR3 numbers 14 residues from cysteine through phenylalanine. Here the CDR3 DNA is all that survives: 42 bases in frame from base 1.

This TCR was recovered from a man between 65 and 85 years old in good health. The sample taken for sequencing was blood. The rearrangement joined TRBV28 to TRBJ2-1, with 9 bases in between that match TRBD2. This receptor carries the CDR3 CASSLQLAGGEQFF. DNA sequence: TGTGCCAGCAGTTTACAACTAGCGGGTGGCGAGCAGTTCTTC. The variable domain in full, with residues beyond the CDR3 obtained from the reference TRBV28 and TRBJ2-1 genes, is DVKVTQSSRYLVKRTGEKVFLECVQDMDHENMFWYRQDPGLGLRLIYFSYDVKMKEKGDIPEGYSVSREKKERFSLILESASTNQTSMYLCASSLQLAGGEQFFGPGTRLTVL.